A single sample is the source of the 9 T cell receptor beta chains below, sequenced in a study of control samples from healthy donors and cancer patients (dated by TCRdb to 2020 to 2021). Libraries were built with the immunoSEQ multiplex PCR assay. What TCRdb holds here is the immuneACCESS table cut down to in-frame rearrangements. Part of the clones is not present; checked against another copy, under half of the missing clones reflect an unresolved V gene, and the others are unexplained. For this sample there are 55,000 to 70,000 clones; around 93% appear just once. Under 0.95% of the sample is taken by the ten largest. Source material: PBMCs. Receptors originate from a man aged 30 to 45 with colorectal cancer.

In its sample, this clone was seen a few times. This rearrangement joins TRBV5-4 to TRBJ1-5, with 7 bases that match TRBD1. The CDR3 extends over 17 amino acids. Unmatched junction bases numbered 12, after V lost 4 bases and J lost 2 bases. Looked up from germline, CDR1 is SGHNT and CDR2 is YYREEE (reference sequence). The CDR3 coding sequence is TGTGCCAGCAGCATACAGGGGATCCAAGCCGGCAATCAGCCCCAGCATTTT. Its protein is CASSIQGIQAGNQPQHF.

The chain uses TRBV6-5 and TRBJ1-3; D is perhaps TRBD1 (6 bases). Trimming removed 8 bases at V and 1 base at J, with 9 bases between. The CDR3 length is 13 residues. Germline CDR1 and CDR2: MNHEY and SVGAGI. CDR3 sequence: CASWQGSGNTIYF. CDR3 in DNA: TGTGCCAGCTGGCAGGGGTCTGGAAACACCATATATTTT.

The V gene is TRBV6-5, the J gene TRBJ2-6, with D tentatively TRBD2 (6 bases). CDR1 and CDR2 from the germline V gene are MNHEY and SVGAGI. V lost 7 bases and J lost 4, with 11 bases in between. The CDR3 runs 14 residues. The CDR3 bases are TGTGCCAGCACACGGAGGGCCGGGGCCAACGTCCTGACTTTC. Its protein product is CASTRRAGANVLTF.

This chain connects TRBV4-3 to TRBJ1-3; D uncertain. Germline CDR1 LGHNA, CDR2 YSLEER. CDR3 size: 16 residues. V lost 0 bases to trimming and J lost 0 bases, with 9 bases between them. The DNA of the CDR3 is TGCGCCAGCAGCCAAGATTTCTCTTACTCTGGAAACACCATATATTTT. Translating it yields CASSQDFSYSGNTIYF.

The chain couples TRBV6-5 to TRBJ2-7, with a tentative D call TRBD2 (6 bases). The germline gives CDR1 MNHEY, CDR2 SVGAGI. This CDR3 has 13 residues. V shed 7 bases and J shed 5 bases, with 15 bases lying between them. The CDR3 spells CASMGGRSDEQYF. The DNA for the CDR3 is TGTGCCAGCATGGGGGGAAGGAGCGACGAGCAGTACTTC.

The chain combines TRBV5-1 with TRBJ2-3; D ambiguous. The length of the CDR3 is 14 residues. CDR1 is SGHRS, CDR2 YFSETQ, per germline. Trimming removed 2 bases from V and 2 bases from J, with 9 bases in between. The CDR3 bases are TGCGCCAGCAGCTTATCTGACCTCACAGATACGCAGTATTTT. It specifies CASSLSDLTDTQYF. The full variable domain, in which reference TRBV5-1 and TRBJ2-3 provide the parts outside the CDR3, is KAGVTQTPRYLIKTRGQQVTLSCSPISGHRSVSWYQQTPGQGLQFLFEYFSETQRNKGNFPGRFSGRQFSNSRSEMNVSTLELGDSALYLCASSLSDLTDTQYFGPGTRLTVL.

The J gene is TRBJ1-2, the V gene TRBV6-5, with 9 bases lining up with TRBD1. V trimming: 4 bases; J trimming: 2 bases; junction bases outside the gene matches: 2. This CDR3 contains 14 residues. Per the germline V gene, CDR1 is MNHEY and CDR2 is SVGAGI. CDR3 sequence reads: CASSSQGANYGYTF. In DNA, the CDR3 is TGTGCCAGCAGTTCACAGGGGGCAAACTATGGCTACACCTTC.

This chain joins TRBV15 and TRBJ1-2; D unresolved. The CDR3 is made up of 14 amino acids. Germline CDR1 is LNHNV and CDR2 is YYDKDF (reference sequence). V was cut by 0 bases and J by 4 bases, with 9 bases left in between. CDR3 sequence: CATSREDGLYGYTF. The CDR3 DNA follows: TGTGCCACCAGCAGAGAGGACGGACTCTATGGCTACACCTTC.

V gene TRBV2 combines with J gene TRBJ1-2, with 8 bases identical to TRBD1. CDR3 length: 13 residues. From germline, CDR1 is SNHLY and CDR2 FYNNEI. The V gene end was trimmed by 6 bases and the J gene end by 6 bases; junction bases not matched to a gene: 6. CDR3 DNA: TGTGCCAGCAGCCCCAGGACAGGGCATGGCTACACCTTC. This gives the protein CASSPRTGHGYTF.